A few counts support the clone carrying this T cell receptor beta chain. The target antigen is unknown. The data stem from a study of T-cell memory formation after mild COVID-19. Study-level points and caveats: Clones contracting over day 15 to 85 were CD4/CD8 balanced, with later expanders leaning CD4+. The SARS-CoV-2 specificity of second-wave clones reaching peak at day 37 remained unverified. Cross-reactive memory apparently joined, as some responding clones appeared in pre-infection memory.

With constant-segment primers, 5'RACE yielded cDNA libraries of TCR alpha and TCR beta that carried sample barcodes and UMIs. Via MiXCR, TCRdb re-called the 5' RACE reads, giving one row per CDR3 protein. The profile shows under 250,000 distinct CDR3 sequences, roughly a tenth of them singletons. This CDR3 spans 14 amino acids. V was shortened by 7 bases and J by 7 bases, with 19 bases between the two germline ends. What was sequenced was PBMCs or a T cell subset sorted from them (not recorded which). The chain is built from TRBV12-3 or TRBV12-4 and TRBJ2-5, with D possibly TRBD2 on 6 matching bases. The sequence was collected from a man between 18 and 29 years old who had mild COVID-19 (a few samples of this study predate the infection). Cell type and time point are not known. The CDR3 DNA sequence: TGTGCCAGCACCTCTGGTGTCTTGGGGGGGACCCAGTACTTC. It yields the protein CASTSGVLGGTQYF.